This T cell receptor beta chain is drawn from a study of T cells in Graves' hyperthyroidism and ophthalmopathy (dated by TCRdb to about 2019). General notes on the study: Peripheral blood was sampled at the time of initial diagnosis, prior to any treatment. TCR V-J signatures able to tell the groups apart were searched for in a discovery cohort of around 95 patients, of whom roughly 42 had Graves' ophthalmopathy and more than 55 had stable Graves' hyperthyroidism. An independent validation cohort of under 20 hyperthyroidism patients and about 16 patients who later progressed to ophthalmopathy tested prospective prediction of ophthalmopathy. The roughly 91 discovery patients were randomly divided into training and test sets at a 7:3 ratio. Thyroid tissue and blood T-cell repertoires from six Graves' hyperthyroidism patients were also compared in the study. After blood sampling, hyperthyroidism patients were treated with methimazole at a starting dose of 30 mg daily, and ophthalmopathy patients were treated with high-dose intravenous methylprednisolone. The paper reports TCR Vbeta CDR3 sequencing of over 130 peripheral blood samples: 40 or so ophthalmopathy, roughly 74 hyperthyroidism and approximately 17 progressor patients.

Beyond this particular receptor, the publication reports: Most expanded thyroid clonotypes (frequency above 0.001) were also detected in blood, suggesting blood repertoires may reflect thyroid immune responses. No statistical method was used to set the sample size in advance, and investigators knew the group allocation. In validation, the model predicted progression to ophthalmopathy a median of roughly 6.2 months before onset, with roughly 68% sensitivity and roughly 73% specificity. In cross-validation, a model built on a 13 V-J signature told ophthalmopathy apart from stable hyperthyroidism with under 90% sensitivity and about 81% specificity, and in testing the same model reached 80%/75%.

Notes on this clonotype: No antigen is known for it. The sample holds no much larger clone one base away, and base qualities are not on file.

The germline V gene provides CDR1 MGHDK and CDR2 SYGVNS. Trimming takes 0 bases from V and 4 bases from J, and the germline ends sit 9 bases apart. The CDR3 has 14 amino acids, counting the end cysteine and phenylalanine. Only CDR3 DNA is held: 42 bases, read in frame from base 1. Stable Graves' hyperthyroidism was defined as the absence of progression to ophthalmopathy over 18 months of follow-up. Hyperthyroidism patients were newly diagnosed, with disease duration under 2 months, and aged 18 to 65 years. Patients with uncontrolled infections, other autoimmune diseases, pregnancy or lactation were excluded. Diagnoses were based on clinical symptoms, serum thyroxine and TRAb, thyroid ultrasound and orbital computed tomography. Ficoll-Paque density gradient centrifugation was used to isolate PBMCs from under 11 ml of fresh peripheral blood. Total RNA was extracted using Trizol reagent, and RNA quality was assessed on an Agilent 2100 Bioanalyzer.

Amplification of TCR beta CDR3 regions was carried out from RNA transcripts. A first-round RT-PCR of the TCR CDR3 used the HTBI primer set with the Qiagen OneStep RT-PCR kit. The libraries were constructed in a second round of multiplex PCR and then size-selected and purified. Libraries were sequenced paired-end with 100 bp reads on an Illumina HiSeq2000. Per the authors' processing: SOAPnuke was used to process the raw data, with reads discarded if the reads contained adapters or uncalled bases, had a mean Phred below 15, or lacked an exact constant-primer or identifier match. COPE v1.2.5 was used to merge the high-quality paired reads, and each unique nucleotide sequence was defined as a clonotype. MiTCR v1.1 was used to align clonotypes to the IMGT TRBV, TRBD and TRBJ reference segments. The analysis was restricted to V-J combinations with a frequency above 0.0001, which together covered just over 98% of the repertoires. The TCS score was defined as the ratio of F50 (clonal expansion) to E x V (chaos), calculated using BLOSUM62-based TCRdist between CDR3 peptides within each V-J. Welch's t-statistics and random forest reduced roughly 540 V-J features to about 12, which were used in a naive Bayes classifier (R e1071). Clones were called with MiXCR by TCRdb after fastp trimmed the public reads at Q25, and only in-frame beta chains were retained. Each entry is one CDR3 protein sequence, shown with its most common DNA and genes. The V and J calls follow TCRdb's processing rather than the paper's. Present in this sample are more than 550,000 distinct CDR3 sequences, around a sixth of which were seen just once. The ten largest clones take up roughly 15% of the sample.

The sequence links TRBV25-1 to TRBJ1-1, with the D segment identity uncertain. The sample was blood. This receptor was identified in a man aged 50 to 59 with Graves' hyperthyroidism. The CDR3 region reads CASSEYVGSTEAFF. The nucleotides are TGTGCCAGCAGTGAATATGTAGGGAGCACTGAAGCTTTCTTT.